A selection of T cell receptor beta chains follows, all from one sample in a study of blood T cell repertoires in COVID-19. Libraries were prepared by immunoSEQ multiplex PCR; TCRdb keeps only in-frame clonotypes and omits some of them. The sample shows 25,000 to 30,000 clones, over 75% of them seen only once. Sequenced: peripheral blood. These receptors were collected from a woman in her sixties with acute or convalescent COVID-19. Both conserved end residues are part of each CDR3. The D gene is left open where the match is weak. For some rows the clone size is stated as once, few or many, or as a class when expanded; others skip it.

v_gene	abundance	j_gene	len	d_gene	CDR3nt	CDR3aa
TRBV2	NA	TRBJ2-5	13	TRBD1	TGTGCCAGCAGTGATCGCAGGGGGGAGACCCAGTACTTC	CASSDRRGETQYF
TRBV13	few	TRBJ2-3	17	TRBD1	TGTGCCAGCAGCTTAGGCGTCCCGGACAGGGAGGCAGATACGCAGTATTTT	CASSLGVPDREADTQYF
TRBV6-4	NA	TRBJ2-7	15	TRBD1	TGTGCCAGCATACCAAGGACAGGGGGCAGGAACGAGCAGTACTTC	CASIPRTGGRNEQYF
TRBV5-1	NA	TRBJ1-5	14	TRBD1	TGCGCCAGCAGCCCTGGGACAGGGATAGAGCCCCAGCATTTT	CASSPGTGIEPQHF
TRBV6-4	NA	TRBJ2-3	15	TRBD2	TGTGCCAGCAGTGATAGCGGGGGGGGCACAGATACGCAGTATTTT	CASSDSGGGTDTQYF
TRBV5-6	NA	TRBJ2-7	15	NA	TGTGCCAGCAGCTTGGTCGGGGGTCGTTACTACGAGCAGTACTTC	CASSLVGGRYYEQYF
TRBV5-1	NA	TRBJ2-1	15	TRBD2	TGCGCCAGCAGCTTGGTGGCGGGGGGGCCTGATGAGCAGTTCTTC	CASSLVAGGPDEQFF
TRBV15	NA	TRBJ1-1	11	NA	TGTGCCACCGGAGTGAACACTGAAGCTTTCTTT	CATGVNTEAFF
TRBV19	NA	TRBJ2-5	12	NA	TGTGCCAGTAGCACGACTGGGGAGACCCAGTACTTC	CASSTTGETQYF
TRBV5-1	NA	TRBJ1-4	14	NA	TGCGCCAGCAGCTTGCGGGGGAGGGAGGAAAAACTGTTTTTT	CASSLRGREEKLFF